This T cell receptor beta chain was observed in a study of control samples from healthy donors and cancer patients. Deletions cut 5 bases from V and 3 bases from J, with 11 bases between. In germline, CDR1 is SGHNT, CDR2 YENEEA. This CDR3 is 13 amino acids long. The protocol was immunoSEQ multiplex PCR, while the TCRdb copy is restricted to in-frame clones and leaves out a portion. The repertoire holds more than 75,000 clones, with roughly 84% as singletons. The receptor was isolated from a man between 65 and 85 years old with lung cancer. This rearrangement joins TRBV11-3 to TRBJ2-7; D gene unclear. What was sequenced was PBMCs. This chain's CDR3 is CASSNEGIYEQYF. Here the CDR3 DNA reads TGTGCCAGCAGCAATGAAGGGATCTACGAGCAGTACTTC.